Listed below are T cell receptor beta chains from one sample, sequenced in a study of control samples from healthy donors and cancer patients. Clones were sequenced by immunoSEQ multiplex PCR, and TCRdb holds only the in-frame ones, with some missing. The table shows tens of thousands of clones, with roughly 89% occurring only once. Sequencing was done on a sample of PBMCs. Source of these receptors: a woman aged 55-75 years with head and neck cancer. CDR3s include the opening cysteine and the closing phenylalanine or tryptophan. The order of the fields is clone size, V gene, J gene, D gene, CDR3 protein, CDR3 DNA. D genes are given only for firm matches. Clone size appears in some rows only: once, few, many, or a class for an expanded clone.

NA	TRBV7-2	TRBJ2-7	TRBD2	CASTLYRSGSAYEQYF	TGTGCCAGCACACTCTACCGTAGCGGGAGTGCGTACGAGCAGTACTTC
NA	TRBV20-1	TRBJ1-2	NA	CSASPHNYGYTF	TGCAGTGCTAGTCCCCACAACTATGGCTACACCTTC
once	TRBV9	TRBJ2-2	TRBD2	CASSPSAGTGELFF	TGTGCCAGCAGCCCGTCAGCGGGAACCGGGGAGCTGTTTTTT
NA	TRBV5-6	TRBJ2-1	TRBD2	CASSSAPSGSLTNEQFF	TGTGCCAGCAGCTCCGCCCCTAGCGGGAGCCTGACCAATGAGCAGTTCTTC
NA	TRBV5-1	TRBJ2-3	TRBD2	CASSFTTSGSTDTQYF	TGCGCCAGCAGCTTTACGACTAGCGGGAGTACAGATACGCAGTATTTT
NA	TRBV27	TRBJ1-3	NA	CASKADTRSGNTIYF	TGTGCCAGTAAGGCCGACACTCGCTCTGGAAACACCATATATTTT
NA	TRBV6-1	TRBJ1-2	NA	CASSEASSADYGYTF	TGTGCCAGCAGTGAAGCGTCGAGTGCTGATTATGGCTACACCTTC
NA	TRBV5-4	TRBJ2-3	NA	CASSLLSRSTDTQYF	TGTGCCAGCAGCTTATTATCCAGGAGCACAGATACGCAGTATTTT
once	TRBV7-3	TRBJ2-1	TRBD2	CASSLGLAANEQFF	TGTGCCAGCAGCTTAGGTCTAGCGGCCAATGAGCAGTTCTTC
NA	TRBV7-8	TRBJ1-1	NA	CASSNTGLGTEAFF	TGTGCCAGCAGCAACACAGGGTTAGGCACTGAAGCTTTCTTT
NA	TRBV20-1	TRBJ1-2	TRBD1	CSASIPGQNYGYTF	TGCAGTGCTAGTATACCGGGACAGAACTATGGCTACACCTTC
NA	TRBV19	TRBJ1-6	NA	CASSFRQNNSPLHF	TGTGCCAGTAGTTTCAGGCAGAATAATTCACCCCTCCACTTT
NA	TRBV19	TRBJ2-1	TRBD1	CASSIGTGWGNEQFF	TGTGCCAGTAGTATTGGGACAGGGTGGGGCAATGAGCAGTTCTTC
NA	TRBV30	TRBJ1-4	TRBD1	CAWSPRQGYNEKLFF	TGTGCCTGGAGTCCACGACAGGGATATAATGAAAAACTGTTTTTT
NA	TRBV5-1	TRBJ2-7	TRBD1	CASSNGQGSGEQYF	TGCGCCAGCAGCAACGGACAGGGGAGCGGCGAGCAGTACTTC
NA	TRBV28	TRBJ2-6	TRBD1	CASSSPGTGPSGANVLTF	TGTGCCAGCAGTAGTCCCGGGACAGGACCCTCTGGGGCCAACGTCCTGACTTTC
NA	TRBV28	TRBJ1-4	TRBD1	CASRPIWTGGWETNEKLFF	TGTGCCAGCAGACCCATCTGGACAGGGGGCTGGGAAACTAATGAAAAACTGTTTTTT
once	TRBV6-2/TRBV6-3	TRBJ2-1	NA	CASSYTIRGVRESNEQFF	TGTGCCAGCAGTTATACCATCAGGGGTGTCAGGGAGAGCAATGAGCAGTTCTTC
NA	TRBV11-2	TRBJ1-6	NA	CASSLQVYNSPLHF	TGTGCCAGCAGCTTACAGGTCTATAATTCACCCCTCCACTTT
once	TRBV2	TRBJ1-2	NA	CASSIVPTANYGYTF	TGTGCCAGCAGCATAGTGCCTACAGCTAACTATGGCTACACCTTC
NA	TRBV29-1	TRBJ2-1	NA	CSVVFLDELVEQFF	TGCAGCGTTGTATTTCTAGATGAACTAGTTGAGCAGTTCTTC
NA	TRBV19	TRBJ1-5	NA	CASSIDVGSQPQHF	TGTGCCAGTAGTATAGATGTGGGGAGCCAGCCCCAGCATTTT
NA	TRBV10-1	TRBJ2-7	TRBD2	CASSGRRETRSYEQYF	TGCGCCAGCAGTGGAAGGCGGGAGACTCGCTCGTACGAGCAGTACTTC
NA	TRBV28	TRBJ1-1	TRBD1	CASIEDRGNTEAFF	TGTGCCAGCATCGAAGACAGGGGGAACACTGAAGCTTTCTTT
NA	TRBV29-1	TRBJ1-2	NA	CSVGPSGYGYTF	TGCAGCGTTGGACCCTCTGGCTATGGCTACACCTTC
NA	TRBV18	TRBJ2-1	NA	CASSPPIDYNEQFF	TGTGCCAGCTCACCACCGATAGACTACAATGAGCAGTTCTTC
NA	TRBV19	TRBJ2-7	TRBD1	CASSKSVFWGQGSYEQYF	TGTGCCAGTAGTAAGAGCGTGTTTTGGGGACAGGGGTCTTACGAGCAGTACTTC
NA	TRBV11-2	TRBJ1-2	NA	CASSSPRPGGYTF	TGTGCCAGCAGCAGTCCCAGGCCTGGGGGCTACACCTTC
NA	TRBV7-2	TRBJ1-5	NA	CASSFLGNQPQHF	TGTGCCAGCAGCTTTTTGGGCAATCAGCCCCAGCATTTT
NA	TRBV28	TRBJ1-2	NA	CASSLGAGQVAYGYTF	TGTGCCAGCAGTTTAGGGGCGGGGCAGGTTGCCTATGGCTACACCTTC
NA	TRBV30	TRBJ2-7	TRBD2	CAWSAGTSGTSNHF	TGTGCCTGGTCGGCCGGGACTAGCGGGACTTCTAACCACTTC
NA	TRBV5-8	TRBJ2-7	NA	CASSLLRSYEQYF	TGTGCCAGCAGCTTGTTGCGCAGCTACGAGCAGTACTTC
NA	TRBV7-9	TRBJ1-6	NA	CASSLENSPLHF	TGTGCCAGCAGCCTGGAAAATTCACCCCTCCACTTT
NA	TRBV7-2	TRBJ2-5	TRBD1	CASSRTGNQETQYF	TGTGCCAGCAGCCGGACAGGGAATCAAGAGACCCAGTACTTC
NA	TRBV18	TRBJ1-2	TRBD1	CASSPRDRVQDGYTF	TGTGCCAGCTCACCTAGGGACAGGGTGCAAGATGGCTACACCTTC
once	TRBV19	TRBJ2-3	NA	CASSIGTSRGTDTQYF	TGTGCCAGTAGTATAGGAACAAGCAGAGGGACAGATACGCAGTATTTT
NA	TRBV28	TRBJ2-1	TRBD1	CASSTTGGLYNEQFF	TGTGCCAGCAGCACCACAGGGGGCCTGTACAATGAGCAGTTCTTC
NA	TRBV5-1	TRBJ2-2	NA	CASSTGQNTGELFF	TGCGCCAGCAGCACCGGACAAAACACCGGGGAGCTGTTTTTT
once	TRBV28	TRBJ2-2	NA	CASVKAYPGELFF	TGTGCCAGCGTAAAGGCTTACCCCGGGGAGCTGTTTTTT
few	TRBV6-4	TRBJ1-6	TRBD1	CASSDGQGVSPLHF	TGTGCCAGCAGTGACGGACAGGGTGTTTCACCCCTCCACTTT
NA	TRBV2	TRBJ2-3	NA	CASRGGVHTDTQYF	TGTGCCAGCAGGGGTGGGGTCCACACAGATACGCAGTATTTT
once	TRBV29-1	TRBJ2-6	NA	CSVVGEGSGANVLTF	TGCAGCGTTGTGGGGGAAGGCTCTGGGGCCAACGTCCTGACTTTC
NA	TRBV28	TRBJ1-6	NA	CASSRDGNSPLHF	TGTGCCAGCAGCCGGGACGGTAATTCACCCCTCCACTTT
NA	TRBV12-3/TRBV12-4	TRBJ2-1	TRBD2	CASSLGTSQFF	TGTGCCAGCAGTTTAGGGACTAGCCAGTTCTTC
NA	TRBV29-1	TRBJ2-7	TRBD2	CSVAESPGLAGVFVTRQYF	TGCAGCGTCGCCGAGAGCCCGGGACTAGCGGGAGTGTTCGTTACGAGGCAGTACTTC
few	TRBV5-4	TRBJ1-6	TRBD1	CASSLVGQGIFLSPLHF	TGTGCCAGCAGCTTGGTGGGACAGGGGATCTTTTTGTCACCCCTCCACTTT
NA	TRBV6-2/TRBV6-3	TRBJ2-5	NA	CASSYSQGTQYF	TGTGCCAGCAGTTACTCCCAGGGGACCCAGTACTTC
NA	TRBV18	TRBJ2-7	TRBD2	CASSPQNSGLAANEQYF	TGTGCCAGCTCACCACAAAACTCGGGACTAGCGGCCAACGAGCAGTACTTC
NA	TRBV7-9	TRBJ1-2	TRBD1	CASSLGETGGVSYGYTF	TGTGCCAGCAGCTTAGGCGAGACAGGGGGAGTTAGCTATGGCTACACCTTC
NA	TRBV25-1	TRBJ2-5	TRBD1	CASSDLAQGVETQYF	TGTGCCAGCAGTGACTTAGCCCAGGGGGTCGAGACCCAGTACTTC
NA	TRBV14	TRBJ1-1	TRBD1	CASSQVGGAGGWTEAFF	TGTGCCAGCAGCCAAGTTGGGGGGGCAGGGGGATGGACTGAAGCTTTCTTT